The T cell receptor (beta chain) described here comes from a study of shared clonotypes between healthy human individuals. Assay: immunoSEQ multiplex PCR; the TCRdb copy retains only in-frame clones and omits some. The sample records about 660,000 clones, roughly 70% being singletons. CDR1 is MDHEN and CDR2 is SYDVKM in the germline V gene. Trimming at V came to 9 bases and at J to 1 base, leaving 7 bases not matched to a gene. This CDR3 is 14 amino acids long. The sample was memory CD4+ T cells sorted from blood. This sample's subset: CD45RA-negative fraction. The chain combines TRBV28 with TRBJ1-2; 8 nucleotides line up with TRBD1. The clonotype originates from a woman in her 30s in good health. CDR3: CASRLGQVNYGYTF. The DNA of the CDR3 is TGTGCCAGTCGGTTGGGACAGGTTAACTATGGCTACACCTTC.